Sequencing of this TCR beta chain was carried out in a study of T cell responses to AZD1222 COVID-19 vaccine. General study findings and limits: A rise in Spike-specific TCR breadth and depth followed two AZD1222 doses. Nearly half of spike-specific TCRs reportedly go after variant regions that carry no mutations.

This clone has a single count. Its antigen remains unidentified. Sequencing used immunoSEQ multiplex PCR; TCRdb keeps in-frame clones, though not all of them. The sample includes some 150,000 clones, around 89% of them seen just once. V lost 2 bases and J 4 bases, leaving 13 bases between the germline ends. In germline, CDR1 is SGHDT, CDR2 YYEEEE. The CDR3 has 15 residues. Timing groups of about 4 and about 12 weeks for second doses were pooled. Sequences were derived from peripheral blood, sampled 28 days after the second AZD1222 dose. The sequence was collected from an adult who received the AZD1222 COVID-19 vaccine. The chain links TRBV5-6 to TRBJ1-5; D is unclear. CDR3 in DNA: TGTGCCAGCAGCTTCGGTGACCGGAGTAATCAGCCCCAGCATTTT. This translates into CASSFGDRSNQPQHF.